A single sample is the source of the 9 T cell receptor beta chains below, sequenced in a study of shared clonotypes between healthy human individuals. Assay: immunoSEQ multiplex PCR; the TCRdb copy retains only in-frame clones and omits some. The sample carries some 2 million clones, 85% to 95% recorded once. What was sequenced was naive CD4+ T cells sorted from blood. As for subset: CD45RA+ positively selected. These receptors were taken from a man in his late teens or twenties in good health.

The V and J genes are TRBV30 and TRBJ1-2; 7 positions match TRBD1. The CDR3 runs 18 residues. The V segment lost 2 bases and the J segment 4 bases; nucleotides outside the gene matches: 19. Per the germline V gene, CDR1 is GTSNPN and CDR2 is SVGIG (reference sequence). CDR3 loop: CAWSFFPRSRRTGYGYTF. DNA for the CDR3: TGTGCCTGGAGTTTTTTCCCCCGCAGCCGGAGGACAGGCTATGGCTACACCTTC.

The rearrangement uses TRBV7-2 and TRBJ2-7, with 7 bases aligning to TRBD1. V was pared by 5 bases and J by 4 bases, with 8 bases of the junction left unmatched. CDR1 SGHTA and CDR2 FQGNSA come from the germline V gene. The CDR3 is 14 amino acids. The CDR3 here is CASSPTDRAYEQYF. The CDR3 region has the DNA TGTGCCAGCAGCCCCACCGACAGGGCTTACGAGCAGTACTTC.

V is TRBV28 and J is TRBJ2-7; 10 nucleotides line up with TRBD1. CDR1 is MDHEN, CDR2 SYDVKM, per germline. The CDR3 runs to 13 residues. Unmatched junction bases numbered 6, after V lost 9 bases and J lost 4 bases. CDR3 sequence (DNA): TGTGCCAGTAACCGGGACAGGGGTTACGAGCAGTACTTC. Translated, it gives CASNRDRGYEQYF.

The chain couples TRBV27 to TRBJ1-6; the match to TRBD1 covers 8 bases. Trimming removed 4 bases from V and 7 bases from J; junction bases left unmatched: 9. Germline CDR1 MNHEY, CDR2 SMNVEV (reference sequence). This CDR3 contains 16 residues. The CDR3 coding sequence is TGTGCCAGCAGTTCAGGACAGGGTTTAAGCAATTCACCCCTCCACTTT. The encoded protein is CASSSGQGLSNSPLHF.

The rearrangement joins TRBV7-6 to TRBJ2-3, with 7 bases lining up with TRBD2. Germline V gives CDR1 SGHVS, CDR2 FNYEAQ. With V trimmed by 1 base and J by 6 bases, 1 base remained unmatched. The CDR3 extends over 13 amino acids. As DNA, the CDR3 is TGTGCCAGCAGCTTAGGAGCGGGGGATACGCAGTATTTT. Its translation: CASSLGAGDTQYF.

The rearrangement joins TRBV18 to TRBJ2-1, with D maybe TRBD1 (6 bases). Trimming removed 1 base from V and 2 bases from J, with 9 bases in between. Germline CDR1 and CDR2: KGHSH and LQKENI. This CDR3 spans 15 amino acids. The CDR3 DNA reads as TGTGCCAGCTCACCACTAACAGGGCCCTACAATGAGCAGTTCTTC. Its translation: CASSPLTGPYNEQFF.

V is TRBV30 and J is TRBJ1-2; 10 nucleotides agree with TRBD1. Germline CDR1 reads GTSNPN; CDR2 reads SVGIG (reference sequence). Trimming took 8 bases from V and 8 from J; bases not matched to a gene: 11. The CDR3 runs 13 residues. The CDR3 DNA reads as TGTGCCGGGACCGGGACAGGGGCCCACGGCTACACCTTC. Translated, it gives CAGTGTGAHGYTF.

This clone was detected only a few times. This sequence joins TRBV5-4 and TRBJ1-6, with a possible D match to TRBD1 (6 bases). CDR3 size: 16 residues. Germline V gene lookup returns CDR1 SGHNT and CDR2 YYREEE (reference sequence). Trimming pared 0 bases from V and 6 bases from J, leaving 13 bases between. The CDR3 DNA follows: TGTGCCAGCAGCTTGGCCGTCGGACAGAGTAATTCACCCCTCCACTTT. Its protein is CASSLAVGQSNSPLHF.

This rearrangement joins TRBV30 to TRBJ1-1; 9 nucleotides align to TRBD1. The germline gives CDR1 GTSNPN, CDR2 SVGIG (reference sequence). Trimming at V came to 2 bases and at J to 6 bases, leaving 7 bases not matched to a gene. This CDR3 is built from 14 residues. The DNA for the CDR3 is TGTGCCTGGAGTCGACGACAGGGGGGGTCTGAAGCTTTCTTT. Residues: CAWSRRQGGSEAFF.